Each of the 17 T cell receptor beta chains below was sequenced from the same sample in a study of cytomegalovirus exposure and HLA in healthy donors. Data came from immunoSEQ multiplex PCR; TCRdb stores just in-frame clones and leaves some out. In the table there are more than 90,000 clones, 75% to 90% of which are singletons. The sample taken for sequencing was PBMCs. These receptors all stem from a man younger than 35 in good health and CMV-seropositive.

For the CDR3, the DNA is TGTGCCAGCACCGAAGGGGACAAGAAGTACTTC. Translating gives CASTEGDKKYF. The chain combines TRBV25-1 with TRBJ2-5; weak D call: TRBD1 (6 bases). CDR3 length equals 11 residues. The V end was cut by 7 bases, the J end by 12 bases, with 15 bases between. Germline V gene lookup returns CDR1 MGHDK and CDR2 SYGVNS. The complete variable domain, with remaining parts taken from reference TRBV25-1 and TRBJ2-5, reads EADIYQTPRYLVIGTGKKITLECSQTMGHDKMYWYQQDPGMELHLIHYSYGVNSTEKGDLSSESTVSRIRTEHFPLTLESARPSHTSQYLCASTEGDKKYFGPGTRLLVL.

The CDR3 DNA follows: TGTGCCAGCCGAACGGGGGGAAGGGGGAACACTGAAGCTTTCTTT. Its protein product is CASRTGGRGNTEAFF. The genes are TRBV11-2 and TRBJ1-1; possible D gene TRBD1, 5 bases. Trimming cost V 8 bases and J 1 base, with 17 bases left between them. Germline CDR1 reads SGHAT; CDR2 reads FQNNGV. This CDR3 region has 15 residues.

The rearrangement links TRBV28 to TRBJ1-2, with D hard to call. The V and J ends lost 2 bases and 4 bases respectively, with 14 bases between them. The CDR3 totals 15 residues. The germline V gene encodes CDR1 MDHEN and CDR2 SYDVKM. Here the CDR3 DNA reads TGTGCCAGCAGTTTAAGAGGGTGGAGATTCTATGGCTACACCTTC. This codes for CASSLRGWRFYGYTF.

The chain is built from TRBV2 and TRBJ2-7, with TRBD2 matching 12 bases. The junction had 3 bases not matched to a gene; V was cut back by 1 base and J by 2 bases. This CDR3 comprises 16 residues. Germline loops: CDR1 SNHLY, CDR2 FYNNEI. CDR3 region: CASSEGLAGVTYEQYF. The CDR3 DNA follows: TGTGCCAGCAGTGAAGGACTAGCGGGGGTAACCTACGAGCAGTACTTC. Drawing the rest from reference TRBV2 and TRBJ2-7, the complete variable domain is EPEVTQTPSHQVTQMGQEVILRCVPISNHLYFYWYRQILGQKVEFLVSFYNNEISEKSEIFDDQFSVERPDGSNFTLKIRSTKLEDSAMYFCASSEGLAGVTYEQYFGPGTRLTVT.

The chain has TRBV28 and TRBJ1-5, with a weak D call TRBD1 (5 bases). Trimming cost V 7 bases and J 6 bases, with 19 bases left between them. The CDR3 totals 15 residues. The germline gives CDR1 MDHEN, CDR2 SYDVKM. CDR3 residues: CASTPARGLGQPQHF. In nucleotides, the CDR3 is TGTGCCAGCACCCCAGCTAGGGGCTTAGGTCAGCCCCAGCATTTT.

The chain carries TRBV7-9 and TRBJ1-5, with D tentatively TRBD1 (5 bases). Trimming cost V 1 base and J 7 bases, with 20 bases left between them. This CDR3 comprises 17 residues. The germline V gene encodes CDR1 SEHNR and CDR2 FQNEAQ (reference sequence). In nucleotides, the CDR3 is TGTGCCAGCAGCTTAGTACCCCGGGAGGGGCTCGGCCAGCCCCAGCATTTT. It encodes CASSLVPREGLGQPQHF.

J is TRBJ1-6 and V is TRBV2; 9 bases match TRBD1. Germline V lookup: CDR1 SNHLY, CDR2 FYNNEI. The ends lost 3 bases at V and 13 bases at J; junction bases unmatched: 7. The CDR3 has 14 amino acids. CDR3 amino acids: CASSEWDRVNPLHF. The CDR3 DNA is TGTGCCAGCAGTGAGTGGGACAGGGTTAATCCCCTCCACTTT.

The chain has TRBV27 and TRBJ2-7; TRBD1 matches 8 bases. J gave up 5 bases and V 5 bases, and 8 bases lay outside the gene matches. CDR1 and CDR2 from the germline V gene are MNHEY and SMNVEV (reference sequence). CDR3 length equals 14 residues. The CDR3 DNA follows: TGTGCCAGCAGTCTGACAGGGGCCCTAGACGAGCAGTACTTC. Its protein product is CASSLTGALDEQYF.

This chain connects TRBV7-2 to TRBJ2-3, with a weak D call TRBD1 (5 bases). Germline CDR1 and CDR2: SGHTA and FQGNSA. The ends were cut back, 1 base at V and 4 bases at J, with 15 bases in the middle. This CDR3 is built from 16 residues. The CDR3 reads CASSLVPQGYADTQYF. The CDR3, as DNA: TGTGCCAGCAGCTTAGTTCCTCAGGGTTACGCAGATACGCAGTATTTT. The complete variable domain, with remaining parts taken from reference TRBV7-2 and TRBJ2-3, reads GAGVSQSPSNKVTEKGKDVELRCDPISGHTALYWYRQSLGQGLEFLIYFQGNSAPDKSGLPSDRFSAERTGGSVSTLTIQRTQQEDSAVYLCASSLVPQGYADTQYFGPGTRLTVL.

The gene calls are TRBV6-1 and TRBJ2-2; tentatively, D is TRBD2 (5 bases). CDR1 is MNHNS and CDR2 is SASEGT in the germline V gene. Trimming pared 6 bases from V and 3 bases from J, leaving 14 bases between. This CDR3 has 15 residues. This chain's CDR3 is CASSLSDSYTGELFF. In DNA form, the CDR3 reads TGTGCCAGCAGCCTTAGCGACTCGTACACCGGGGAGCTGTTTTTT.

V is TRBV13 and J is TRBJ2-3, with TRBD1 matching over 8 bases. Germline V gene data show CDR1 as PRHDT and CDR2 as FYEKMQ (reference sequence). J lost 4 bases, V lost 3 bases, and 3 bases had no gene match. CDR3 size: 14 residues. CDR3 DNA sequence: TGTGCCAGCAGCTTCGGGACAGGACCAGATACGCAGTATTTT. It specifies CASSFGTGPDTQYF.

This chain uses TRBV7-2 with TRBJ1-5, with D perhaps TRBD1 (5 bases). Looked up from germline, CDR1 is SGHTA and CDR2 is FQGNSA. The CDR3 loop spans 13 amino acids. With 4 bases removed from V and 6 bases from J, the gap between germline ends came to 10 bases. Here the CDR3 DNA reads TGTGCCAGCAGCTCACAGGATTCTCAGCCCCAGCATTTT. Protein product: CASSSQDSQPQHF.

The chain couples TRBV28 to TRBJ2-7; a weak D match, TRBD1 (5 bases). Trimming took off 6 bases at V and 3 bases at J, with 12 bases between the two ends. The germline V gene encodes CDR1 MDHEN and CDR2 SYDVKM. This CDR3 has 13 residues. CDR3 in DNA: TGTGCCAGCAGCCGGACACCGAACTACGAGCAGTACTTC. It codes for CASSRTPNYEQYF.

This chain uses TRBV9 with TRBJ1-3, with D maybe TRBD1 (6 bases). The length of the CDR3 is 18 residues. The ends were cut back, 0 bases at V and 0 bases at J, with 16 bases in the middle. The germline V gene encodes CDR1 SGDLS and CDR2 YYNGEE. CDR3 residues: CASSVEGGGTFSGNTIYF. The CDR3 region has the DNA TGTGCCAGCAGCGTAGAAGGGGGGGGCACCTTCTCTGGAAACACCATATATTTT.

This clone was recorded only once. The V call is TRBV4-1, the J call TRBJ1-1; a weak D match, TRBD1 (5 bases). The CDR3 is made up of 16 amino acids. CDR1 is MGHRA, CDR2 YSYEKL, per germline. V was trimmed by 0 bases and J by 4 bases, leaving 15 bases between them. The CDR3 loop is CASSQELRVGGTEAFF. Written as DNA, the CDR3 is TGCGCCAGCAGCCAAGAACTACGAGTGGGGGGCACTGAAGCTTTCTTT.

This sequence joins TRBV7-2 and TRBJ1-6; 7 bases align to TRBD1. The CDR3 has 16 residues. Germline lookup yields CDR1 SGHTA and CDR2 FQGNSA. With V trimmed by 1 base and J by 9 bases, 9 bases remained unmatched. The CDR3 sequence: CASSLVASQGVSPLHF. The CDR3, as DNA: TGTGCCAGCAGCTTAGTGGCGAGCCAGGGGGTTTCACCCCTCCACTTT. The full variable domain, in which reference TRBV7-2 and TRBJ1-6 provide the parts outside the CDR3, is GAGVSQSPSNKVTEKGKDVELRCDPISGHTALYWYRQSLGQGLEFLIYFQGNSAPDKSGLPSDRFSAERTGGSVSTLTIQRTQQEDSAVYLCASSLVASQGVSPLHFGNGTRLTVT.

The gene calls are TRBV11-3 and TRBJ2-1; D perhaps matches TRBD1 (6 bases). The CDR3 runs to 14 residues. CDR1 and CDR2 (germline): SGHNT, YENEEA. Trimming cost V 1 base and J 8 bases, with 12 bases left between them. CDR3 residues: CASSLAAGDDEQFF. The CDR3, as DNA: TGTGCCAGCAGCTTAGCGGCAGGGGATGATGAGCAGTTCTTC. The entire variable domain, with the rest obtained from reference TRBV11-3 and TRBJ2-1, is as follows: EAGVVQSPRYKIIEKKQPVAFWCNPISGHNTLYWYLQNLGQGPELLIRYENEEAVDDSQLPKDRFSAERLKGVDSTLKIQPAELGDSAVYLCASSLAAGDDEQFFGPGTRLTVL.